This T cell receptor beta chain was identified in a study of regulatory T cells in long-lasting Graves disease. Across the whole study: Newly diagnosed Graves' patients had under 3 months of antithyroid drugs.

Study-level points and caveats: There were preferences for TRBV28, TRBJ1-2 and TRBJ2-5 in persistent disease.

Of note for this clonotype: The target antigen is unknown.

Time point reported: newly diagnosed GD, antithyroid drugs for less than 3 months. Extracted RNA from PBMCs served as the source of the TCR library. Trimming took off 0 bases at V and 8 bases at J, with 11 bases between the two ends. Germline CDR1 LNHNV, CDR2 YYDKDF (reference sequence). The CDR3 loop spans 14 amino acids. CDR3-region Arm-PCR and iRepertoire HTBI primers produced the TCR beta libraries. In TCRdb, the multiplex PCR reads were re-called with MiXCR into one record per CDR3 protein. The table shows roughly 500,000 distinct CDR3 sequences, with roughly 14% occurring only once. Another study also made use of these data, one on T cells in Graves' hyperthyroidism and ophthalmopathy. That report notes: The HTBI primer set was used in a first-round RT-PCR of the TCR CDR3.

The TCR was taken from a man aged 30 to 45 with Graves disease. The chain carries TRBV15 and TRBJ2-4, with unresolved D. Sequenced material: peripheral blood mononuclear cells (PBMCs), taken at new diagnosis, from a patient treated with antithyroid drugs. CDR3 sequence: CATSRDSAADIQYF. The CDR3 coding sequence is TGTGCCACCAGCAGAGATTCCGCGGCGGACATTCAGTACTTC.